This T cell receptor beta chain was sequenced in a study of cytomegalovirus exposure and HLA in healthy donors. Germline CDR1 and CDR2: SEHNR and FQNEAQ (reference sequence). The CDR3 extends over 16 amino acids. Unmatched junction bases numbered 8, after V lost 4 bases and J lost 0 bases. PCR primers comprised 60 Vbeta and 13 Jbeta primers. Measured with immunoSEQ multiplex PCR; TCRdb has only the in-frame clones, and not every one. The data show 250,000 or so clones, 81% seen once. Study-wide results and limits: The number of N-insertions in an Asian-associated ancestry cluster was reportedly below the approximately 680-donor mean in a later analysis. In vitro data verified three CMV-associated chains as specific for CMV antigens.

This clone was found a few times. The antigen is not known. The chain couples TRBV7-9 to TRBJ2-7; TRBD2 matches at 8 bases. The origin of this receptor is a woman aged 60-75 years in good health and CMV-seropositive. Input material: PBMCs. The CDR3, as DNA: TGTGCCAGCAGCTACGATAGCGGGATGATCTCCTACGAGCAGTACTTC. Amino acid sequence: CASSYDSGMISYEQYF.